Sequencing of this TCR beta chain was carried out in a study of neoadjuvant anti-PD-1 for oral cavity cancer. Study-level results: Post-nivolumab, blood T cell clonality was significantly elevated in non-responders.

The CDR3 is made up of 14 amino acids. Germline CDR1 is SGHRS and CDR2 is YFSETQ. V lost 4 bases and J 5 bases, leaving 15 bases between the germline ends. Patients had newly diagnosed, untreated stage II-IVA oral cavity squamous cell carcinoma. Patients had HPV-negative, locally advanced oral cavity squamous cell carcinoma. With regard to this clone: No antigen is known for it.

Profiled with immunoSEQ multiplex PCR; TCRdb holds only in-frame clones, not every one. Of some 71,000 clones in the sample, around 83% were seen once. The source is a person between 35 and 79 years old with oral cavity squamous cell carcinoma. This specimen was PBMCs, taken before nivolumab (anti-PD-1) treatment. The chain carries TRBV5-1 and TRBJ1-1; no clear D gene. CDR3 DNA: TGCGCCAGCAGCCCGCGACTTTCCGGGACTGAAGCTTTCTTT. As protein: CASSPRLSGTEAFF.